The T cell receptor beta chain under discussion was sequenced for a study of CD8+CD57+ T cells in acquired aplastic anemia. Whole-study results and caveats: A set of about 28 CD8+ CDR3 sequences was shared between patients and controls, and these sequences appeared highly expressed in patients. Patients did not significantly differ from controls in CD8+ Simpson's diversity.

TCR beta VDJ and CDR3 were profiled, and genomic DNA was the template. TCRdb reprocessed the reads with MiXCR, giving one entry per CDR3 protein. This table holds hundreds of thousands of distinct CDR3 sequences, around 60% found once. Germline lookup yields CDR1 MNHEY and CDR2 SVGAGI. CDR3 size: 15 residues. Deletions cut 7 bases from V and 7 bases from J, with 22 bases between. Points on this clonotype: Its antigen is unidentified.

This TCR derives from a human donor with severe aplastic anemia or a healthy control (not recorded which). Sequencing used sorted CD4+, CD8+, or CD8+CD57+ T cells (not recorded which) from PBMCs. This rearrangement joins TRBV6-5 to TRBJ1-1; weak D call: TRBD1 (5 bases). CDR3: CASTLARSGTFEAFF. The CDR3 DNA follows: TGTGCCAGCACCCTTGCTAGGTCGGGGACCTTTGAAGCTTTCTTT.